The sample holds a few counts of the clone carrying this T cell receptor beta chain. The antigen remains undetermined. The data belong to a study of human T cells and chemical hapten exposure. General observations from the study: TCRs above 1 in 1000 frequency did not change with DPC sensitization.

V shed 1 base and J 4 bases; nucleotides not matched to a gene: 12. The CDR3 runs to 18 residues. Germline CDR1 and CDR2: SGHTA and FQGNSA. Authors' methods: Samples contained a median of about 96,000 TCRs, with a range of roughly 20,000 to 700,000. TCRdb itself ran the RACE reads through MiXCR, one entry per CDR3 protein. TCRdb's processing, not the authors' own work, is the source of the V and J calls. This sample has under 300,000 distinct CDR3 sequences, with roughly 8% found just once. The time point here: pre-sensitization, week 0. Treatment specified: therapeutic diphenylcyclopropenone sensitization with weekly scalp DPC.

The sequence was obtained from a man between 18 and 29 years old with alopecia areata. Some clones in this sample may be carry-over from other donors' samples. This chain connects TRBV7-2 to TRBJ1-2; 10 bases align to TRBD1. The material was whole blood, obtained in connection with sensitization to the hapten diphenylcyclopropenone (DPC). The CDR3 sequence: CASSLGGVRGQGRYGYTF. The DNA of the CDR3 is TGTGCCAGCAGCTTAGGTGGTGTTAGGGGACAGGGGCGCTATGGCTACACCTTC.